Sequencing of this TCR beta chain was carried out in a study of cytomegalovirus exposure and HLA in healthy donors. The CDR3 sequence is 17 residues long. Germline values: CDR1 SGHAT, CDR2 FQNNGV. V was pared by 6 bases and J by 2 bases, with 21 bases between. Study-level points and caveats: With later analysis, a missense DCLRE1C variant became linked to TCR beta V- and J-gene trimming. According to an earlier analysis, most TCR beta V segments yielded productive rearrangements about 87% or about 30% of the time. The listing of 150 to 200 TCR beta chains classed them as cytomegalovirus-associated.

The study ran its PCR with 60 Vbeta and 13 Jbeta primers. Sequenced by immunoSEQ multiplex PCR; TCRdb stores in-frame clones only, minus some. Of around 170,000 clones detected, roughly 80% appear once; the ten largest clones hold 3.5% to 4%. On this clone: As yet, its antigen is unknown.

The source of this sequence is a middle-aged man in good health and CMV-seronegative. The specimen was PBMCs. The V gene is TRBV11-2, the J gene TRBJ2-3, with D perhaps TRBD2 (7 bases). CDR3 bases: TGTGCCAGCAGAGTGGGGCGGGGGCCTTCCTTCACAGATACGCAGTATTTT. As protein: CASRVGRGPSFTDTQYF. Full variable domain (rest looked up from reference TRBV11-2 and TRBJ2-3): EAGVAQSPRYKIIEKRQSVAFWCNPISGHATLYWYQQILGQGPKLLIQFQNNGVVDDSQLPKDRFSAERLKGVDSTLKIQPAKLEDSAVYLCASRVGRGPSFTDTQYFGPGTRLTVL.